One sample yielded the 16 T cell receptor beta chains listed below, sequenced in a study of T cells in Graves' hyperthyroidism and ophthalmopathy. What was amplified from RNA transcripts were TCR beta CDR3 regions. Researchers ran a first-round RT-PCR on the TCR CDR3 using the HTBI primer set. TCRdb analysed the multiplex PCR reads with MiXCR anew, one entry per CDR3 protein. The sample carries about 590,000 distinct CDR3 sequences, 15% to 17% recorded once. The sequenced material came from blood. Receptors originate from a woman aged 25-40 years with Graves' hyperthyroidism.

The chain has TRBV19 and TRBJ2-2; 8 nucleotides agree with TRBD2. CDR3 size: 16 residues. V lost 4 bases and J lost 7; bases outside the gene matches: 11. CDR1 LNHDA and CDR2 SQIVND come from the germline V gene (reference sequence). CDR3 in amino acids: CASSNSGTSVGGELFF. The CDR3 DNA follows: TGTGCCAGTAGTAACTCCGGGACTAGTGTCGGCGGGGAGCTGTTTTTT.

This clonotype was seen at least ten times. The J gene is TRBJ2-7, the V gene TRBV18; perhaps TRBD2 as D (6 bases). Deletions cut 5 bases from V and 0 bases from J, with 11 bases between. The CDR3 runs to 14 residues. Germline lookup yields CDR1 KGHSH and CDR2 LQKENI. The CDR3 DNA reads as TGTGCCAGCTCAAGGGAGGTGGACTCCTACGAGCAGTACTTC. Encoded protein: CASSREVDSYEQYF.

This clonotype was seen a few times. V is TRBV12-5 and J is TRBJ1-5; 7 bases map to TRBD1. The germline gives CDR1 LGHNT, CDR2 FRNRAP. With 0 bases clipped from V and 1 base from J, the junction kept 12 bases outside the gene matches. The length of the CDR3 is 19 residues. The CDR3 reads CASGLVIGTEGASNQPQHF. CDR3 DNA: TGTGCTAGTGGTTTGGTAATCGGGACGGAGGGGGCAAGCAATCAGCCCCAGCATTTT.

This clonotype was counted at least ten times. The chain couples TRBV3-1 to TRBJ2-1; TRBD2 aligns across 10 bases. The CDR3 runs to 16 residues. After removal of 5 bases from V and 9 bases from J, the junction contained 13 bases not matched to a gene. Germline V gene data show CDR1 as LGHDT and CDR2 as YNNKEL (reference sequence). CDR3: CASSNGASGRGGEQFF. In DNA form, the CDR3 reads TGTGCCAGCAGCAACGGGGCTAGCGGGAGAGGGGGTGAGCAGTTCTTC.

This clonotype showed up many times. The CDR3 sequence is CASSFPGPYYEQYF. CDR3 sequence (DNA): TGTGCCAGCAGTTTCCCGGGACCGTACTACGAGCAGTACTTC. The chain has TRBV6-2 or TRBV6-3 and TRBJ2-7; D might be TRBD1 or TRBD2, each matching 5 bases. The CDR3 covers 14 residues. Trimming shortened V by 4 bases and J by 3 bases, and 13 bases separated the two germline ends. Germline lookup yields CDR1 MNHEY and CDR2 SVGEGT.

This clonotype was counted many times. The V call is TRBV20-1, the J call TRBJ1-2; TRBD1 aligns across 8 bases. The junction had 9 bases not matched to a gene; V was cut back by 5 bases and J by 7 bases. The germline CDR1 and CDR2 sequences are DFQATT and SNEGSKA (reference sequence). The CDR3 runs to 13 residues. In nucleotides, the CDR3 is TGCAGTGCTGGACAGGGCGACCCTATTGGCTACACCTTC. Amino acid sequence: CSAGQGDPIGYTF.

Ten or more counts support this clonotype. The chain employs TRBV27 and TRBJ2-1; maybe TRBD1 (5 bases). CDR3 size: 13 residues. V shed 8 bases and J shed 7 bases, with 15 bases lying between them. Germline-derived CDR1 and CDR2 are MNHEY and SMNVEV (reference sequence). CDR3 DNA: TGTGCCAGCGCAGGGCAGGGTCCGAATGAGCAGTTCTTC. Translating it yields CASAGQGPNEQFF.

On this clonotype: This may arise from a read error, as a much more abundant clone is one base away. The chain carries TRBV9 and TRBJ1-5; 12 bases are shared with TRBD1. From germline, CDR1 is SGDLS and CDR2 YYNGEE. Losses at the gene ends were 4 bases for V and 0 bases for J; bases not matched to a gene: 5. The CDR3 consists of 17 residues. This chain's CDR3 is CASSTGQGAYSNQPQHF. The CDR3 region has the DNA TGTGCCAGCAGCACGGGACAGGGGGCTTATAGCAATCAGCCCCAGCATTTT.

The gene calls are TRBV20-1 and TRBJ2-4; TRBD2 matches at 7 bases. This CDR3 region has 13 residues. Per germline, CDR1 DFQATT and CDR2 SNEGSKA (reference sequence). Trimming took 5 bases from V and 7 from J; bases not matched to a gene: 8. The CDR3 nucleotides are TGCAGTGCTTTACTAGCGCCCGGGAACATTCAGTACTTC. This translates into CSALLAPGNIQYF.

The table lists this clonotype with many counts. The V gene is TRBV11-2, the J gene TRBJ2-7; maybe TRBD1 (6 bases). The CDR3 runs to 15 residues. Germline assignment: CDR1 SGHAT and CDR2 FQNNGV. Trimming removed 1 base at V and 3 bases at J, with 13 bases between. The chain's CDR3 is CASSLVQGRNYEQYF. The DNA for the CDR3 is TGTGCCAGCAGCTTAGTCCAGGGGCGTAACTACGAGCAGTACTTC.

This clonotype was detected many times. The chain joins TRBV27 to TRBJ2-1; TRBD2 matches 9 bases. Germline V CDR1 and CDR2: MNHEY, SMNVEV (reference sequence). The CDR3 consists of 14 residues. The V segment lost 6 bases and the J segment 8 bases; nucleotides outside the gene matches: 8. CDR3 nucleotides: TGTGCCAGCAGCGGCGGGAGGGTTTCGGATGAGCAGTTCTTC. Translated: CASSGGRVSDEQFF.

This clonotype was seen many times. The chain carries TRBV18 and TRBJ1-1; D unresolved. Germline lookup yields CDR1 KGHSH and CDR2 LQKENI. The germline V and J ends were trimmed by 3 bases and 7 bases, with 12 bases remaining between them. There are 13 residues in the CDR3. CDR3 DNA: TGTGCCAGCTCACCCATCAGTCGTGATGAAGCTTTCTTT. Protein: CASSPISRDEAFF.

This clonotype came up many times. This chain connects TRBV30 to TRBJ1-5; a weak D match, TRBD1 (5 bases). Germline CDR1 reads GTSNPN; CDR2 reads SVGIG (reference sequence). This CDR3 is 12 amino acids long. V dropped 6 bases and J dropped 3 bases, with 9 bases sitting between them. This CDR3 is CACGTFNQPQHF. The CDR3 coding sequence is TGTGCCTGCGGGACTTTCAATCAGCCCCAGCATTTT.

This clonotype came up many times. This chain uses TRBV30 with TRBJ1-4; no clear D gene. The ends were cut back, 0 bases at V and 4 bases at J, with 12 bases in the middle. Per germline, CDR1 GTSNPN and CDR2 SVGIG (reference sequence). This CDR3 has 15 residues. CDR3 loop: CAWSVLGYDNEKLFF. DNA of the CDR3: TGTGCCTGGAGTGTACTCGGGTACGATAATGAAAAACTGTTTTTT.

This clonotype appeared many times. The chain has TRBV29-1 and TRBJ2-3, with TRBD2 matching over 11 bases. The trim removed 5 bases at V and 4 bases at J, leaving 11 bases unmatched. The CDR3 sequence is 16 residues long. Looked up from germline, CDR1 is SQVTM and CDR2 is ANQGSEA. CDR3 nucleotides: TGCAGCGTTAGCAGTCATAGCGGGAGGGCCGCAGATACGCAGTATTTT. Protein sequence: CSVSSHSGRAADTQYF.

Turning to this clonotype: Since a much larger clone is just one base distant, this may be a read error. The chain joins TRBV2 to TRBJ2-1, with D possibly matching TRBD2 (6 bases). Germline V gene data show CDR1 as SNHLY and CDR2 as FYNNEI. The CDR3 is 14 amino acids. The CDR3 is CASVAAPEYNEQSF. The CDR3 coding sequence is TGTGCCAGTGTAGCGGCCCCGGAGTACAATGAGCAGTCCTTC.